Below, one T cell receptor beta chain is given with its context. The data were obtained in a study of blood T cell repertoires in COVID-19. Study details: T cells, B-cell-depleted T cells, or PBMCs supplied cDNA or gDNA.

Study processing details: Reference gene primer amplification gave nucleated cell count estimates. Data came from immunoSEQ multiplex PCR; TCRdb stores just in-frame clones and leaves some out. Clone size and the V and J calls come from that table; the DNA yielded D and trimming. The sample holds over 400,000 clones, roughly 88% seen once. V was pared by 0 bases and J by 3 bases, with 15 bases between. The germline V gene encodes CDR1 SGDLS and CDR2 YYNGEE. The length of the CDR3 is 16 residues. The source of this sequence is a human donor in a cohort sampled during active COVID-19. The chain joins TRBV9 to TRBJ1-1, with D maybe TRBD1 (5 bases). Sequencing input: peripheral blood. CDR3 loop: CASSVGGRYRDTEAFF. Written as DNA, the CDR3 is TGTGCCAGCAGCGTAGGGGGCAGATATAGGGACACTGAAGCTTTCTTT.